The 29 T cell receptor beta chains presented below share a single source sample, sequenced in a study of identical twins. Each CDR3 protein gets one entry after TCRdb re-called the 5' RACE reads with MiXCR. The table includes some 250,000 distinct CDR3 sequences, 6% to 7% detected once. The same sample was also used in a study of T cells expressing NK-cell markers.

The sample comprised CD8+ T cells sorted from blood. The receptors derive from a woman under 30 in good health.

The rearrangement uses TRBV7-9 and TRBJ2-4, with a tentative D call TRBD2 (6 bases). Germline CDR1 is SEHNR and CDR2 is FQNEAQ (reference sequence). Trimming pared 5 bases from V and 6 bases from J, leaving 17 bases between. This CDR3 is 15 amino acids long. CDR3 protein: CASSRPEGGRNIQYF. The CDR3, as DNA: TGTGCCAGCAGCCGACCAGAGGGAGGCAGAAACATTCAGTACTTC.

This clonotype was counted a few times. The V call is TRBV29-1, the J call TRBJ1-4; unclear D gene. CDR1 SQVTM and CDR2 ANQGSEA come from the germline V gene. This CDR3 has 14 residues. The V end was cut by 1 base, the J end by 8 bases, with 14 bases between. CDR3 sequence (DNA): TGCAGCGTTGAAGTTGCCGGGGAGGGAGAAAAACTGTTTTTT. Amino acid sequence: CSVEVAGEGEKLFF.

The rearrangement uses TRBV30 and TRBJ2-3; D ambiguous. The CDR3 runs 11 residues. With 3 bases removed from V and 5 bases from J, the gap between germline ends came to 6 bases. Germline-derived CDR1 and CDR2 are GTSNPN and SVGIG (reference sequence). The CDR3 sequence: CAWRRRDTQYF. In nucleotides, the CDR3 is TGTGCCTGGAGACGTAGAGATACGCAGTATTTT.

This clonotype was counted many times. This chain links TRBV3-1 with TRBJ1-2, with D possibly TRBD1 on 5 matching bases. Germline V gene lookup returns CDR1 LGHDT and CDR2 YNNKEL (reference sequence). This CDR3 region has 13 residues. V gave up 2 bases and J gave up 6 bases, with 10 bases separating them. The CDR3 protein is CASSQTGADGYTF. CDR3 coding DNA: TGTGCCAGCAGCCAAACCGGGGCGGATGGCTACACCTTC.

CDR3 DNA: TGTGCCAGCAGCTTAGGAGGACAGGGATTAAATCAGCCCCAGCATTTT. Encoded protein: CASSLGGQGLNQPQHF. The chain joins TRBV11-2 to TRBJ1-5; 8 bases line up with TRBD1. Trimming took 1 base from V and 4 from J; bases not matched to a gene: 6. The CDR3 has 16 amino acids. Looked up from germline, CDR1 is SGHAT and CDR2 is FQNNGV.

This clonotype was recorded a few times. V usage is TRBV13 and J usage is TRBJ1-5; 7 nucleotides match TRBD1. The CDR3 spans 14 residues. Germline-derived CDR1 and CDR2 are PRHDT and FYEKMQ (reference sequence). Germline trimming cut 4 bases from V and 4 bases from J; bases unmatched to any gene: 4. The CDR3 bases are TGTGCCAGCAGCTCGGGACAGACGAATCAGCCCCAGCATTTT. Translated, it gives CASSSGQTNQPQHF. Looking up the rest from reference TRBV13 and TRBJ1-5 gives the full variable domain: AAGVIQSPRHLIKEKRETATLKCYPIPRHDTVYWYQQGPGQDPQFLISFYEKMQSDKGSIPDRFSAQQFSDYHSELNMSSLELGDSALYFCASSSGQTNQPQHFGDGTRLSIL.

This clonotype came up many times. The rearrangement joins TRBV20-1 to TRBJ2-1; 10 nucleotides match TRBD2. CDR3 size: 14 residues. From germline, CDR1 is DFQATT and CDR2 SNEGSKA (reference sequence). Trimming removed 5 bases from V and 5 bases from J; junction bases left unmatched: 6. The CDR3 bases are TGCAGTGCTCGGGAACTAGCGGGACACAATGAGCAGTTCTTC. This gives the protein CSARELAGHNEQFF.

This clonotype was detected only a few times. J is TRBJ1-2 and V is TRBV7-6; TRBD1 matches at 9 bases. Germline loops: CDR1 SGHVS, CDR2 FNYEAQ. V shed 6 bases, J shed 4 bases, and the junction held 18 bases outside the gene matches. The CDR3 contains 18 residues. The CDR3 sequence: CASSLPTGGENHSYGYTF. In DNA form, the CDR3 reads TGTGCCAGCAGTTTACCGACAGGGGGTGAAAACCACTCCTATGGCTACACCTTC.

This rearrangement joins TRBV12-3 or TRBV12-4 to TRBJ2-6; 7 bases map to TRBD2. The J segment lost 2 bases and the V segment lost 7 bases, leaving 5 bases of the junction unmatched. The CDR3 is 15 residues long. The CDR3 region has the DNA TGTGCCAGCATCCGGGGGGACCCTGGGGCCAACGTCCTGACTTTC. Translating it yields CASIRGDPGANVLTF.

In this sample, this clonotype turned up a few times. This chain connects TRBV7-9 to TRBJ1-2; D ambiguous. This CDR3 comprises 13 residues. Germline V gives CDR1 SEHNR, CDR2 FQNEAQ (reference sequence). The V and J ends lost 3 bases and 4 bases respectively, with 9 bases between them. The CDR3 nucleotides read TGTGCCAGCAGCTTGGAGCTATTCTATGGCTACACCTTC. Amino acids: CASSLELFYGYTF.

This clonotype was detected a few times. The rearrangement joins TRBV2 to TRBJ1-5; maybe TRBD1 (6 bases). The CDR3 is 17 amino acids. Trimming left V 1 base short and J 5 bases short, with 18 bases between. The germline gives CDR1 SNHLY, CDR2 FYNNEI. The CDR3: CASSEEGGGRKYQPQHF. The CDR3 coding sequence is TGTGCCAGCAGTGAAGAGGGGGGCGGCCGCAAGTATCAGCCCCAGCATTTT. Filled out from reference TRBV2 and TRBJ1-5, the complete variable domain reads EPEVTQTPSHQVTQMGQEVILRCVPISNHLYFYWYRQILGQKVEFLVSFYNNEISEKSEIFDDQFSVERPDGSNFTLKIRSTKLEDSAMYFCASSEEGGGRKYQPQHFGDGTRLSIL.

Remarks on this clonotype: Germline is not matched at one junction end, which may reflect a read error. This rearrangement joins TRBV7-2 to TRBJ1-6; tentatively, D is TRBD1 (5 bases). Germline CDR1 is SGHTA and CDR2 is FQGNSA. The CDR3 covers 14 residues. CDR3 protein: CPSSTVGGGSPLHF. The DNA for the CDR3 is TGCCCCAGCAGCACAGTGGGGGGGGGATCACCCCTCCACTTT.

This clonotype was observed a few times. The chain is built from TRBV4-1 and TRBJ2-3, with TRBD2 identical over 13 bases. V gave up 3 bases and J gave up 2 bases; unmatched junction bases: 5. CDR3 length equals 17 residues. The V gene's germline CDR1 is MGHRA and CDR2 YSYEKL. The CDR3: CASSHQLAGGPTDTQYF. For the CDR3, the DNA is TGCGCCAGCAGCCACCAACTAGCGGGAGGGCCCACAGATACGCAGTATTTT.

This clonotype was seen at least ten times. V gene TRBV27 combines with J gene TRBJ2-1, with D perhaps given as TRBD1 or TRBD2 (5 bases each). The length of the CDR3 is 14 residues. V dropped 6 bases and J dropped 5 bases, with 14 bases sitting between them. Germline-derived CDR1 and CDR2 are MNHEY and SMNVEV (reference sequence). The chain's CDR3 is CASSSSGTNNEQFF. The CDR3 DNA sequence: TGTGCCAGCAGCTCCTCCGGGACCAACAATGAGCAGTTCTTC.

The CDR3 is CASSQLAGGYNEQFF. The CDR3 bases are TGTGCCAGCAGCCAGCTGGCGGGAGGTTACAATGAGCAGTTCTTC. The chain employs TRBV9 and TRBJ2-1; 8 bases align to TRBD2. The germline V gene has CDR1 SGDLS and CDR2 YYNGEE. The CDR3 sequence is 15 residues long. The ends lost 4 bases at V and 4 bases at J; junction bases unmatched: 7.

The rearrangement joins TRBV7-3 to TRBJ2-1, with 7 bases that match TRBD2. Germline V lookup: CDR1 SGHTA, CDR2 FQGTGA. The V gene end was trimmed by 5 bases and the J gene end by 5 bases; junction bases not matched to a gene: 9. This CDR3 is 15 amino acids long. The CDR3: CASSAGGGMDNEQFF. The DNA of the CDR3 is TGTGCCAGCAGCGCCGGGGGAGGGATGGACAATGAGCAGTTCTTC.

The CDR3 loop is CASQGGNTIYF. As DNA, the CDR3 is TGTGCCAGCCAGGGGGGAAACACCATATATTTT. The V gene is TRBV6-5, the J gene TRBJ1-3, with D possibly matching TRBD1 (6 bases). This CDR3 is built from 11 residues. Germline V gives CDR1 MNHEY, CDR2 SVGAGI. V dropped 8 bases and J dropped 4 bases, with 6 bases sitting between them.

The chain links TRBV20-1 to TRBJ1-1; 10 bases match TRBD1. This CDR3 is 13 amino acids long. V lost 5 bases, J lost 1 base, and 1 base stayed unmatched. Looked up from germline, CDR1 is DFQATT and CDR2 is SNEGSKA (reference sequence). This CDR3 is CSARTGGNTEAFF. The CDR3 region has the DNA TGCAGTGCTCGGACAGGGGGGAACACTGAAGCTTTCTTT.

The chain is built from TRBV12-3 or TRBV12-4 and TRBJ1-2; D possibly corresponds to TRBD1 (6 bases). V lost 3 bases and J 8 bases, leaving 19 bases between the germline ends. The CDR3 is made up of 15 amino acids. Written as DNA, the CDR3 is TGTGCCAGCAGTTTCCCCCAGAGTGGGGGGCTCGGCTACACCTTC. This translates into CASSFPQSGGLGYTF.

V and J are TRBV6-1 and TRBJ2-1; tentatively, D is TRBD2 (7 bases). The CDR3 covers 19 residues. In germline, CDR1 is MNHNS, CDR2 SASEGT. V was clipped by 4 bases and J by 8 bases, with 30 bases between them. CDR3 DNA sequence: TGTGCCAGCAGTGGGTCCGCGGGGGCGGCTAGTCTGTCGGCCGATGAGCAGTTCTTC. It specifies CASSGSAGAASLSADEQFF.

The V gene is TRBV7-9, the J gene TRBJ2-3; no reliable D call. Trimming left V 5 bases short and J 3 bases short, with 12 bases between. CDR1 is SEHNR and CDR2 is FQNEAQ in the germline V gene (reference sequence). This CDR3 comprises 14 residues. The DNA for the CDR3 is TGTGCCAGCAGCCCCCGGTCCAAAACAGATACGCAGTATTTT. As protein: CASSPRSKTDTQYF.

The chain links TRBV30 to TRBJ1-5; D gene unclear. CDR3 size: 13 residues. V shed 0 bases and J shed 1 base, with 4 bases lying between them. Germline assignment: CDR1 GTSNPN and CDR2 SVGIG (reference sequence). CDR3 in DNA: TGTGCCTGGAGTGTACAAAGCAATCAGCCCCAGCATTTT. It encodes CAWSVQSNQPQHF. The full variable domain, in which reference TRBV30 and TRBJ1-5 provide the parts outside the CDR3, is SQTIHQWPATLVQPVGSPLSLECTVEGTSNPNLYWYRQAAGRGLQLLFYSVGIGQISSEVPQNLSASRPQDRQFILSSKKLLLSDSGFYLCAWSVQSNQPQHFGDGTRLSIL.

This clonotype was picked up a small number of times. The gene calls are TRBV4-3 and TRBJ1-6; a possible D gene is TRBD1 (5 bases). CDR3 length: 20 amino acids. The germline V and J ends were trimmed by 0 bases and 4 bases, with 22 bases remaining between them. CDR1 is LGHNA and CDR2 is YSLEER in the germline V gene. CDR3 DNA: TGCGCCAGCAGCCAAGATGCCCCCTCTACGGAGGGGATATATAATTCACCCCTCCACTTT. Translated, it gives CASSQDAPSTEGIYNSPLHF.

This clonotype was seen many times. The chain combines TRBV29-1 with TRBJ2-2, with D tentatively TRBD1 (5 bases). There are 13 residues in the CDR3. Germline loops: CDR1 SQVTM, CDR2 ANQGSEA. The V end was cut by 8 bases, the J end by 4 bases, with 14 bases between. Here the CDR3 DNA reads TGCAGCTACGACAGCTCAACCACCGGGGAGCTGTTTTTT. It is translated as CSYDSSTTGELFF.

There are many counts of this clonotype. The genes are TRBV29-1 and TRBJ2-7; possible D gene TRBD1, 5 bases. Germline CDR1 SQVTM, CDR2 ANQGSEA. This CDR3 contains 12 residues. The ends were cut back, 1 base at V and 3 bases at J, with 7 bases in the middle. CDR3 nucleotide sequence: TGCAGCGTTGAAGCCGACAGCTACGAGCAGTACTTC. Translating it yields CSVEADSYEQYF.

This clonotype was seen only a few times. This CDR3 is CSAPDSSYEQYF. CDR3 DNA sequence: TGCAGTGCCCCAGACAGCTCCTACGAGCAGTACTTC. This sequence joins TRBV20-1 and TRBJ2-7, with a tentative D call TRBD1 (5 bases). V was clipped by 6 bases and J by 0 bases, with 9 bases between them. The length of the CDR3 is 12 residues. Germline loops: CDR1 DFQATT, CDR2 SNEGSKA (reference sequence).

The CDR3 nucleotides are TGTGCCAGCAGTTACGCAGGCGGGCCCCAAGAGACCCAGTACTTC. Protein product: CASSYAGGPQETQYF. This sequence joins TRBV6-5 and TRBJ2-5, with D possibly TRBD2 on 5 matching bases. This CDR3 is 15 amino acids long. Germline lookup yields CDR1 MNHEY and CDR2 SVGAGI. With 2 bases removed from V and 1 base from J, the gap between germline ends came to 11 bases.

The chain links TRBV7-6 to TRBJ2-7; a possible D gene is TRBD2 (5 bases). Trimming took off 5 bases at V and 6 bases at J, with 11 bases between the two ends. CDR1 and CDR2 from the germline V gene are SGHVS and FNYEAQ. The CDR3 runs to 12 residues. CDR3 bases: TGTGCCAGCAGCGCCCCTCGGGGCGAGCAGTACTTC. Amino acids: CASSAPRGEQYF. Together with reference TRBV7-6 and TRBJ2-7, the CDR3 gives the full variable domain: GAGVSQSPRYKVTKRGQDVALRCDPISGHVSLYWYRQALGQGPEFLTYFNYEAQQDKSGLPNDRFSAERPEGSISTLTIQRTEQRDSAMYRCASSAPRGEQYFGPGTRLTVT.

This clonotype was seen a few times. This rearrangement joins TRBV7-3 to TRBJ1-1; 8 bases are shared with TRBD1. Germline CDR1 reads SGHTA; CDR2 reads FQGTGA. The CDR3 covers 16 residues. V lost 5 bases, J lost 2 bases, and 10 bases stayed unmatched. The CDR3 reads CASSAYVGQGNTEAFF. DNA for the CDR3: TGTGCCAGCAGCGCTTACGTTGGACAGGGAAACACTGAAGCTTTCTTT.